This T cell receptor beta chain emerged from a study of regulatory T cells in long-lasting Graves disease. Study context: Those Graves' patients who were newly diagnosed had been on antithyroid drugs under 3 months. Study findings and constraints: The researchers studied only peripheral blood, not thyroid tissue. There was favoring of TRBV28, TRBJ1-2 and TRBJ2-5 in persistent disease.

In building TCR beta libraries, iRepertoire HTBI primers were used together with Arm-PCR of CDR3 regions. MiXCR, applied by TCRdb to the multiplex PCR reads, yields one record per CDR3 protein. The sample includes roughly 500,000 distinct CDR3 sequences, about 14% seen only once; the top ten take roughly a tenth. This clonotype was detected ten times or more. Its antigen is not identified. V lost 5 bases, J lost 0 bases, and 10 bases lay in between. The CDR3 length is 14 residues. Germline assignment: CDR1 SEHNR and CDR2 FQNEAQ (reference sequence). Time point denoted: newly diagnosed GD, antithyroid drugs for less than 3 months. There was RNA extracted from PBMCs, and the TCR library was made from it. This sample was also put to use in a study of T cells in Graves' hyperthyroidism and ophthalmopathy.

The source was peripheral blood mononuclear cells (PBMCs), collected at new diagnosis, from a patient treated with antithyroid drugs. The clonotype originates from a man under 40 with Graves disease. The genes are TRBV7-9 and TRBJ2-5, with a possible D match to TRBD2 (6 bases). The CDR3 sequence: CASSPLAHQETQYF. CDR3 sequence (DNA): TGTGCCAGCAGCCCCCTAGCGCACCAAGAGACCCAGTACTTC.